The clone carrying this T cell receptor beta chain came up once. Germline V gene lookup returns CDR1 SQVTM and CDR2 ANQGSEA. CDR3 length: 12 residues. The junction had 5 bases not matched to a gene; V was cut back by 6 bases and J by 5 bases. The data were taken from a study of CD8 T cells in Susac syndrome. The authors reverse transcribed roughly 0.5 to 1 ug RNA with random hexamers. TCRdb reprocessed the immunoSEQ multiplex PCR reads with MiXCR, giving one entry per CDR3 protein. Of about 200,000 distinct CDR3 sequences in the sample, 90% to 95% were seen once. The sequenced material came from CD4+ T cells from PBMCs. V is TRBV29-1 and J is TRBJ2-7; TRBD1 agrees at 9 bases. The clonotype comes from a human donor with multiple sclerosis. The DNA for the CDR3 is TGCAGCGTAGGGGGGGACAGGGACGAGCAGTACTTC. Translating it yields CSVGGDRDEQYF.